This T cell receptor (beta chain) was identified in a study of blood T cell repertoires in COVID-19. Study-level information: Samples taken during acute and convalescent COVID-19 were collected in the United States, Italy and Spain.

In the authors' workflow: From reference gene primer amplification, estimates of nucleated cell counts were derived. The repertoire was sequenced with immunoSEQ multiplex PCR; TCRdb's copy has only in-frame clones and lacks some. V and J calls and clone size are as listed in that table; D and trimming were resolved from the DNA. The sample lists around 200,000 clones; 87% were seen once. Trimming at V came to 2 bases and at J to 2 bases, leaving 5 bases not matched to a gene. The CDR3 has 16 amino acids. The germline gives CDR1 MNHEY, CDR2 SVGAGI. V is TRBV6-5 and J is TRBJ2-5; 10 bases line up with TRBD1. This receptor was identified in a woman younger than 35 who had recovered from COVID-19. The sequenced sample was peripheral blood. In nucleotides, the CDR3 is TGTGCCAGCAGTTACCCGAGGGGACAGGGGCAAGAGACCCAGTACTTC. Translating it yields CASSYPRGQGQETQYF.